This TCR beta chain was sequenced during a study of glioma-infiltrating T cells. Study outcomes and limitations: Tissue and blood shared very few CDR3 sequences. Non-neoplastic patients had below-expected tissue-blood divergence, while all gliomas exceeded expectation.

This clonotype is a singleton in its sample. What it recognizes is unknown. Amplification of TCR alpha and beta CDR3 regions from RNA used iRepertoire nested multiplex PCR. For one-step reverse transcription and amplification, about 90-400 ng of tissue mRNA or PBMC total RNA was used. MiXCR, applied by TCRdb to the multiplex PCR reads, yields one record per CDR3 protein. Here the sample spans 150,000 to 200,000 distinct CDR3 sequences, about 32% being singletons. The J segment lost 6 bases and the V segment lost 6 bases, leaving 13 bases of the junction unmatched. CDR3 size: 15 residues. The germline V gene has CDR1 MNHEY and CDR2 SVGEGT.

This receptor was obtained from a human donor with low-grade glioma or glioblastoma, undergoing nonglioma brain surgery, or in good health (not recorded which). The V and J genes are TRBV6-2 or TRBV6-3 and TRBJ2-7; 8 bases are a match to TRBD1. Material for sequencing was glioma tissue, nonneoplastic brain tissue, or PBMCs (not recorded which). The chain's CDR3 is CASSPPGRGRTEQYF. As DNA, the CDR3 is TGTGCCAGCAGCCCCCCCGGCAGGGGGCGTACCGAGCAGTACTTC.